This T cell receptor beta chain derives from a study of T-cell reconstitution after alpha-beta-depleted transplantation in children listed by TCRdb under 2016. Describing the broader study: Using TCR repertoire profiling, the study quantitatively followed how T-cell immune reconstitution unfolded in children after TCRalphabeta/CD19-depleted allogeneic hematopoietic cell transplantation. What the authors observed across the whole study: The apparently early recovery of alphabetaT-cell counts about two months after transplant reportedly depended on only several hundred rapidly expanded clones that came from non-depleted graft cells. The high TCRbeta diversity at day 60 in some patients was ascribed to recipient T cells and intrathymic progenitors that had survived conditioning. Over subsequent months, a decline in hyperexpanded clone frequencies was noted, and after one year, T-cell counts and TCRbeta diversity were mostly ascribed to newly produced T cells.

This clonotype was observed a few times. The antigen it binds to is not known. Within one base of it there is no much larger clone, and no base qualities were kept. To prepare the library, PCR was applied. The sequencing machine was an Illumina HiSeq 2500. Molecular barcoding was employed in the preparation of TCR libraries, with unique molecular identifiers being used to normalize TCRbeta repertoire quantification. TCRdb trimmed the raw reads at Q25, called clones with MiXCR and kept productive beta chains. Records with the same CDR3 protein are collapsed into one entry carrying the most frequent genes and DNA. The sample table lists around 670,000 distinct CDR3 sequences, around 13% of them with a count of one. The biggest ten clones account for about 0.79% of the sample. In light of the paper, this sample's treatment or condition label describes: allogeneic hematopoietic cell transplantation with graft depleted of TCRalphabeta T cells and CD19 B cells. The children who served as transplant recipients had been given grafts of TCRalphabeta/CD19-depleted allogeneic hematopoietic cells.

CDR1 and CDR2 are drawn from the germline V gene (reference sequence): DFQATT, SNEGSKA. The junction carries 17 bases between V and J, which are trimmed by 1 base and 6 bases respectively. From the cysteine up to the phenylalanine, the CDR3 has a length of 15 residues. Only CDR3 DNA is held: 45 bases, read in frame from base 1. The sequenced sample was PBMCs, obtained before TCRalphabeta/CD19-depleted stem cell transplant. This receptor was taken from a girl aged 2-10 years with congenital amegakaryocytic thrombocytopenia, due to receive a stem cell transplant. The V and J genes are TRBV20-1 and TRBJ2-3, with TRBD2 tentatively as D gene (6 bases match). DNA sequence: TGCAGTGCTAGAGCGGGAGACGGACGTCTGGATACGCAGTATTTT. This translates into CSARAGDGRLDTQYF.